The 9 T cell receptor beta chains in this list originate from one sample, sequenced in a study of cytomegalovirus exposure and HLA in healthy donors (dated by TCRdb to about 2017). Library preparation employed the immunoSEQ multiplex PCR assay. A mixture of 60 forward primers for TCR Vbeta segments and 13 reverse primers for TCR Jbeta segments was used in the multiplex PCR. TCRdb mirrors the immuneACCESS table, restricted to in-frame sequences. Some clones are absent from its copies; in checked studies, under half trace to an unresolved V gene, and the reason for the others is unknown. Across this sample there are approximately 160,000 clones, with 77% seen only once. The top ten clonotypes cover about 2.4% of the sample. The sample was PBMCs. The receptor source for this set is a woman aged 40 to 50 in good health and CMV-seropositive.

J is TRBJ1-2 and V is TRBV12-2; TRBD1 is taken as the D call from the table, unchecked against the DNA. TRBV12-2 is shown as a pseudogene. The CDR3 covers 14 residues. The chain's CDR3 is CASRPGQGARGYTF. The CDR3 region has the DNA TGTGCAAGTCGCCCGGGACAGGGGGCGAGAGGCTACACCTTC.

In its sample, this clone was seen once. The chain combines TRBV5-4 with TRBJ1-4, with 7 bases that match TRBD1. Trimming cost V 4 bases and J 4 bases; bases outside gene matches: 10. Per germline, CDR1 SGHNT and CDR2 YYREEE (reference sequence). CDR3 length: 16 amino acids. The CDR3 sequence is CASSSQGGRDNEKLFF. The CDR3 nucleotides read TGTGCCAGCAGCAGTCAGGGGGGAAGAGATAATGAAAAACTGTTTTTT.

The chain uses TRBV5-4 and TRBJ2-3; D call uncertain. The CDR3 consists of 15 residues. Germline lookup yields CDR1 SGHNT and CDR2 YYREEE (reference sequence). Trimming cost V 1 base and J 3 bases, with 12 bases left between them. Here the CDR3 reads CASSLNLGLTDTQYF. CDR3 in DNA: TGTGCCAGCAGCTTGAATCTAGGTTTGACAGATACGCAGTATTTT.

The chain employs TRBV2 and TRBJ1-6; D is unresolved. Deletions cut 7 bases from V and 3 bases from J, with 4 bases between. The CDR3 consists of 12 residues. Germline-derived CDR1 and CDR2 are SNHLY and FYNNEI. The CDR3 coding sequence is TGTGCCAGCACAGTCTATAATTCACCCCTCCACTTT. This translates into CASTVYNSPLHF. Together with reference TRBV2 and TRBJ1-6, the CDR3 gives the full variable domain: EPEVTQTPSHQVTQMGQEVILRCVPISNHLYFYWYRQILGQKVEFLVSFYNNEISEKSEIFDDQFSVERPDGSNFTLKIRSTKLEDSAMYFCASTVYNSPLHFGNGTRLTVT.

This sequence joins TRBV7-2 and TRBJ2-1; TRBD1 matches 11 bases. With V trimmed by 5 bases and J by 10 bases, 4 bases remained unmatched. Germline V gives CDR1 SGHTA, CDR2 FQGNSA. The CDR3 is 13 amino acids. The DNA of the CDR3 is TGTGCCAGCAGCGGACAGGGGGCAGGAGAGCAGTTCTTC. Its protein is CASSGQGAGEQFF.

For this clone: At one of its ends the junction is not consistent with the germline gene, which may arise from a read error. The chain employs TRBV7-9 and TRBJ2-7, with D perhaps TRBD1 (6 bases). The CDR3 runs to 12 residues. Germline-derived CDR1 and CDR2 are SEHNR and FQNEAQ (reference sequence). The DNA of the CDR3 is TGTTCCAGCAGCTCACAGGGCTACGAGCAGTACTTC. It codes for CSSSSQGYEQYF.

Comment on this clone: At one of its ends the junction is not consistent with the germline gene, which may arise from a read error. This chain joins TRBV7-9 and TRBJ2-7; D gene uncertain. The CDR3 runs to 12 residues. The germline V gene encodes CDR1 SEHNR and CDR2 FQNEAQ (reference sequence). The CDR3 here is CSSSLEYAEQYF. Written as DNA, the CDR3 is TGTTCCAGCAGCTTAGAGTACGCGGAGCAGTACTTC.

The chain combines TRBV18 with TRBJ1-2; TRBD1 agrees at 7 bases. CDR3 length: 16 amino acids. Unmatched junction bases numbered 11, after V lost 4 bases and J lost 3 bases. Germline V gene data show CDR1 as KGHSH and CDR2 as LQKENI. CDR3 nucleotide sequence: TGTGCCAGCTCACTCACAGGGGTGAAGGAGGACTATGGCTACACCTTC. It codes for CASSLTGVKEDYGYTF.

The genes are TRBV6-5 and TRBJ2-6; a weak D match, TRBD2 (6 bases). There are 15 residues in the CDR3. Germline V lookup: CDR1 MNHEY, CDR2 SVGAGI. V was cut by 4 bases and J by 4 bases, with 11 bases left in between. The CDR3: CASSSGRPGANVLTF. The CDR3 nucleotides read TGTGCCAGCAGTTCAGGGAGGCCAGGGGCCAACGTCCTGACTTTC.